The next 3 T cell receptor beta chains were all read from a single sample in a study of blood T cell repertoires in COVID-19. Profiling relied on immunoSEQ multiplex PCR, and the TCRdb table lists in-frame clones only, not all of them. Among about 250,000 clones listed, nearly 90% were seen once. Sequenced: peripheral blood. The source is a man between 18 and 35 years old with active or convalescent COVID-19.

The CDR3 sequence is CVDRTNEKLFF. The CDR3 DNA is TGTGTGGACAGAACTAATGAAAAACTGTTTTTT. The V call is TRBV25-1, the J call TRBJ1-4; D is possibly TRBD1 (6 bases). The CDR3 is 11 amino acids. The V gene's germline CDR1 is MGHDK and CDR2 SYGVNS.

The gene calls are TRBV6-5 and TRBJ2-5; D perhaps matches TRBD2 (5 bases). Germline V lookup: CDR1 MNHEY, CDR2 SVGAGI. Trimming pared 6 bases from V and 2 bases from J, leaving 16 bases between. The CDR3 consists of 15 residues. The CDR3 bases are TGTGCCAGCAGAGAGGACTTAAGAGGTCAAGAGACCCAGTACTTC. This translates into CASREDLRGQETQYF.

The V gene is TRBV19, the J gene TRBJ1-1, with a possible D match to TRBD1 (5 bases). Germline V gene sequence: CDR1 LNHDA, CDR2 SQIVND (reference sequence). This CDR3 has 12 amino acids. Trimming took off 4 bases at V and 10 bases at J, with 13 bases between the two ends. The CDR3 reads CASSNYPQGAFF. The CDR3 region has the DNA TGTGCCAGTAGTAACTACCCTCAGGGAGCTTTCTTT.